What follows are 10 T cell receptor beta chains derived from one specimen sequenced in a study of blood T cell repertoires in COVID-19. Method: immunoSEQ multiplex PCR; TCRdb's copy keeps in-frame clones and lacks some. The table has some 87,000 clones, about 84% seen once. The sample consisted of peripheral blood. These receptors came from a man aged 80 or over with active or convalescent COVID-19.

The chain employs TRBV7-2 and TRBJ2-5; D possibly corresponds to TRBD1 (5 bases). The germline V gene encodes CDR1 SGHTA and CDR2 FQGNSA. V was clipped by 4 bases and J by 7 bases, with 16 bases between them. The CDR3 runs to 14 residues. DNA of the CDR3: TGTGCCAGCAGCTCTACCCGGATCCAGGGGACCCAGTACTTC. Encoded protein: CASSSTRIQGTQYF.

This clone was counted only a few times. The chain couples TRBV5-1 to TRBJ1-3; D might be TRBD1 (5 bases). V was clipped by 2 bases and J by 0 bases, with 9 bases between them. The CDR3 length is 15 residues. Germline V lookup: CDR1 SGHRS, CDR2 YFSETQ. The CDR3 protein is CASSFGGASGNTIYF. In DNA form, the CDR3 reads TGCGCCAGCAGCTTTGGCGGGGCCTCTGGAAACACCATATATTTT.

The chain has TRBV29-1 and TRBJ2-3, with a weak D call TRBD2 (5 bases). CDR1 SQVTM and CDR2 ANQGSEA come from the germline V gene. The CDR3 loop spans 13 amino acids. Trimming removed 4 bases at V and 4 bases at J, with 12 bases between. The chain's CDR3 is CSVARVSSDTQYF. The CDR3 DNA reads as TGCAGCGTTGCGAGGGTTTCATCAGATACGCAGTATTTT.

Only a few counts were recorded for this clone. The gene calls are TRBV7-9 and TRBJ2-2; no firm D call. Between the trimmed V and J ends, which lost 8 bases and 2 bases, there was a span of 18 bases. Germline V gene data show CDR1 as SEHNR and CDR2 as FQNEAQ (reference sequence). This CDR3 is built from 16 residues. CDR3 amino acids: CASRPPSAINTGELFF. The DNA for the CDR3 is TGTGCCAGCCGGCCCCCCTCAGCGATCAACACCGGGGAGCTGTTTTTT.

The J gene is TRBJ2-1, the V gene TRBV28, with 7 nucleotides matching TRBD1. V lost 4 bases to trimming and J lost 8 bases; unmatched junction nucleotides: 11. The CDR3 is 15 residues long. Germline V CDR1 and CDR2: MDHEN, SYDVKM. In nucleotides, the CDR3 is TGTGCCAGCAGTTCAGGACAGGTCATAATTGATGAGCAGTTCTTC. Residues: CASSSGQVIIDEQFF.

The rearrangement joins TRBV7-2 to TRBJ1-1, with a possible D match to TRBD1 (5 bases). Germline CDR1 reads SGHTA; CDR2 reads FQGNSA. Trimming removed 0 bases from V and 7 bases from J, with 12 bases in between. The CDR3 spans 14 residues. This CDR3 is CASSLAGGMVEAFF. CDR3 nucleotides: TGTGCCAGCAGCTTAGCCGGGGGGATGGTTGAAGCTTTCTTT.

The CDR3 DNA is TGCGCCAGCCGACTAGCGGGGGAATTCTACGAGCAGTACTTC. This codes for CASRLAGEFYEQYF. V and J are TRBV5-1 and TRBJ2-7; 12 positions agree with TRBD2. This CDR3 contains 14 residues. The germline CDR1 and CDR2 sequences are SGHRS and YFSETQ. V lost 7 bases and J lost 3; bases outside the gene matches: 5.

The chain combines TRBV19 with TRBJ1-5, with a tentative D call TRBD1 (6 bases). The CDR3 is 14 residues long. V lost 6 bases and J 5 bases, leaving 14 bases between the germline ends. CDR1 and CDR2 (germline): LNHDA, SQIVND (reference sequence). The CDR3 loop reads CASRSQGQHQPQHF. CDR3 sequence (DNA): TGTGCCAGTAGATCACAGGGTCAGCATCAGCCCCAGCATTTT.

This clone showed up just a few times. The chain has TRBV11-2 and TRBJ2-7; D is possibly TRBD2 (5 bases). The CDR3 length is 14 residues. With 0 bases removed from V and 2 bases from J, the gap between germline ends came to 8 bases. Germline lookup yields CDR1 SGHAT and CDR2 FQNNGV. CDR3 loop: CASSLERVTYEQYF. The CDR3 DNA reads TGTGCCAGCAGCTTAGAGAGGGTAACCTACGAGCAGTACTTC.

The rearrangement uses TRBV19 and TRBJ1-2, with a weak D call TRBD1 (6 bases). This CDR3 spans 16 amino acids. V was clipped by 4 bases and J by 4 bases, with 19 bases between them. Germline CDR1 and CDR2: LNHDA and SQIVND (reference sequence). The CDR3 bases are TGTGCCAGTAGTACCCAAAGCCAGGGGCGGGTCTATGGCTACACCTTC. It specifies CASSTQSQGRVYGYTF.